This TCR beta chain was recovered during a study of tumor-infiltrating lymphocytes in primary liver carcinoma. Study-level information: Between about 4 and 11 cm across, the tumors were all of stage T1-T3 N0M0.

The investigators made TCR beta cDNA from 500 ng total RNA, using a constant-region primer. It was through three nested multiplex PCR rounds of slightly modified ARM-PCR that TCR beta libraries arose. TCRdb itself ran the multiplex PCR reads through MiXCR, one entry per CDR3 protein. This sample has about 84,000 distinct CDR3 sequences, with approximately 77% found just once. Study-wide points: Tumor tissue displayed a significantly greater top-250-clone fraction than blood (p = 0.039).

Comment on this clonotype: Its specificity is not known. Relative to the germline gene, one junction end is altered; a read error may explain this.

Bulk tissue was left unsorted, and RNA and DNA were co-extracted from about 19-30 mg of it. The sequenced sample consisted of liver tumor tissue from sampling region 1. As for subset: tumor region T1, superior pole. The clonotype was recovered from a middle-aged man with primary liver carcinoma and hepatitis B virus infection.

CDR3 nucleotides: TGTGCCATCAGGGCATACCACACCGGGGAGCTGGTTTTT. Protein sequence: CAIRAYHTGELVF. V gene TRBV10-3 combines with J gene TRBJ2-2; a weak D match, TRBD2 (5 bases). Germline CDR1 reads ENHRY; CDR2 reads SYGVKD. The CDR3 contains 13 residues.